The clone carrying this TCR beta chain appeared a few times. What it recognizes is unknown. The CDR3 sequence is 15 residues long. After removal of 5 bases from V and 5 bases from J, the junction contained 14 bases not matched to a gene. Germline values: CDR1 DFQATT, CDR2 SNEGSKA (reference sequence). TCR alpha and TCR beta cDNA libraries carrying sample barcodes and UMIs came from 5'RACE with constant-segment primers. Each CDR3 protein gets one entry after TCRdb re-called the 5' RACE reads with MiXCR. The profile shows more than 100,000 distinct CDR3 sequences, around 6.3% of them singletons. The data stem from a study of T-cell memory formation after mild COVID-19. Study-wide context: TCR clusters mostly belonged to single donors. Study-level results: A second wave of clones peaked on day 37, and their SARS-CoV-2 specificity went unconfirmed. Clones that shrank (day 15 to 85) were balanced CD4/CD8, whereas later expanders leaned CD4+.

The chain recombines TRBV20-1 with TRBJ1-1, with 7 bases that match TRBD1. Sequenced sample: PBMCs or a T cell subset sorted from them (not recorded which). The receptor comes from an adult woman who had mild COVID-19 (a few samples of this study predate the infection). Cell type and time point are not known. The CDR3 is CSAQYRGRRGTEAFF. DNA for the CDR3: TGCAGTGCTCAGTATAGGGGGCGCAGGGGTACTGAAGCTTTCTTT.